This TCR beta chain was sequenced during a study of neurological immune-mediated disorders. The cDNA came from 5'RACE with 10-nucleotide random UMIs. From 15-18 subjects, each sequencing run yielded over 190 million TCR-beta sequences. Each CDR3 protein gets one entry after TCRdb re-called the 5' RACE reads with MiXCR. The sample holds roughly 44,000 distinct CDR3 sequences; 6% to 7% are singletons and the top ten take about 0.54%. The germline CDR1 and CDR2 sequences are MDHEN and SYDVKM. The CDR3 extends over 12 amino acids. Study results and caveats: HTLV-1-associated myelopathy displayed the greatest TCR clonal expansion, and multiple sclerosis exhibited the smallest, lower than that of healthy controls.

Concerning this clonotype itself: What it binds is unknown. Mismatch with germline at one junction end may stem from a read error.

This sequence joins TRBV28 and TRBJ1-1, with TRBD1 as a possible D gene (6 bases). Sequencing was carried out using CD4+ T cells from blood. This TCR was sampled from a middle-aged woman in good health. CDR3 in amino acids: CASSSLRQVRLF. DNA for the CDR3: TGTGCCAGCAGTTCCCTCAGACAGGTTAGACTCTTT.